These T cell receptor beta chains were read from a single sample in a study of identical twins. TCRdb recomputed calls from the 5' RACE reads with MiXCR, one row per CDR3 protein. Of around 960,000 distinct CDR3 sequences listed, over 9% are singletons. These sequences were also reported in another study, on yellow fever vaccine responses in identical twins.

Material for sequencing was PBMCs. The source is a woman between 18 and 30 years old in good health. Each CDR3 is given without its conserved first and last residue. The order of the fields is J gene, CDR3 length, V gene, CDR3 protein.

j_gene: TRBJ2-7
len: 13
v_gene: TRBV9
CDR3aa: ASSVGAGGAYEQY

j_gene: TRBJ2-7
len: 15
v_gene: TRBV5-1
CDR3aa: ASSLKKREITSYEQY

j_gene: TRBJ1-1
len: 13
v_gene: TRBV12-3/TRBV12-4
CDR3aa: ASSSAPRGNTEAF

j_gene: TRBJ1-1
len: 16
v_gene: TRBV12-5
CDR3aa: ASAPEHYSWAPHTEAF

j_gene: TRBJ2-7
len: 11
v_gene: TRBV4-2
CDR3aa: ASSQEPGSEQY

j_gene: TRBJ2-7
len: 13
v_gene: TRBV7-9
CDR3aa: ASSVLSGRAYEQY

j_gene: TRBJ1-1
len: 11
v_gene: TRBV11-1
CDR3aa: ASGQGPNTEAF

j_gene: TRBJ1-6
len: 12
v_gene: TRBV5-1
CDR3aa: ASSSTGDGSPLH

j_gene: TRBJ2-5
len: 12
v_gene: TRBV7-8
CDR3aa: ASSLKGVRETQY

j_gene: TRBJ2-7
len: 17
v_gene: TRBV4-2
CDR3aa: ASSPGPGTGDVSSYEQY

j_gene: TRBJ2-5
len: 14
v_gene: TRBV20-1
CDR3aa: SARRWDRMVAETQY

j_gene: TRBJ2-3
len: 15
v_gene: TRBV19
CDR3aa: ASSIVLAGFGTDTQY

j_gene: TRBJ2-7
len: 11
v_gene: TRBV6-1
CDR3aa: ASSVEHPYEQY

j_gene: TRBJ1-1
len: 13
v_gene: TRBV5-1
CDR3aa: ASSLSPQRNTEAF

j_gene: TRBJ1-1
len: 14
v_gene: TRBV12-3/TRBV12-4
CDR3aa: ASSPRVPGLNTEAF

j_gene: TRBJ2-7
len: 11
v_gene: TRBV28
CDR3aa: ASSWLGTYEQY

j_gene: TRBJ2-1
len: 17
v_gene: TRBV11-2
CDR3aa: ASSIHPPGTSGRASEQF

j_gene: TRBJ1-2
len: 13
v_gene: TRBV19
CDR3aa: ASTPGRDFGYGYT

j_gene: TRBJ1-1
len: 14
v_gene: TRBV11-2
CDR3aa: ASSLALTVKNTVAF

j_gene: TRBJ2-7
len: 15
v_gene: TRBV7-2
CDR3aa: ASSLARVGLFSYEQY

j_gene: TRBJ2-7
len: 13
v_gene: TRBV14
CDR3aa: ASSQDLGGSYEQY

j_gene: TRBJ1-5
len: 14
v_gene: TRBV27
CDR3aa: ASSFRGGVPGQPQH

j_gene: TRBJ2-1
len: 13
v_gene: TRBV11-2
CDR3aa: ASSLVMGTSDEQF

j_gene: TRBJ2-1
len: 11
v_gene: TRBV20-1
CDR3aa: SASKAGASEQF

j_gene: TRBJ2-1
len: 16
v_gene: TRBV18
CDR3aa: ASSGGLAGSGSYNEQF

j_gene: TRBJ1-2
len: 10
v_gene: TRBV29-1
CDR3aa: SVDGGVGGYT

j_gene: TRBJ1-6
len: 9
v_gene: TRBV5-1
CDR3aa: ASSSGGPLE

j_gene: TRBJ2-3
len: 14
v_gene: TRBV9
CDR3aa: ASSVVTGGLTDTQY

j_gene: TRBJ1-1
len: 12
v_gene: TRBV9
CDR3aa: ASSSTGTSTEAF

j_gene: TRBJ2-1
len: 15
v_gene: TRBV3-1
CDR3aa: ASSQDFSASGRIEQF

j_gene: TRBJ2-7
len: 12
v_gene: TRBV10-2
CDR3aa: AIHPGGGSYEQY

j_gene: TRBJ2-1
len: 13
v_gene: TRBV5-1
CDR3aa: ASSLSGRAGNEQF

j_gene: TRBJ1-2
len: 11
v_gene: TRBV4-1
CDR3aa: ASSPRDTYGYT

j_gene: TRBJ2-1
len: 14
v_gene: TRBV18
CDR3aa: ASSQGPGLDYNEQF

j_gene: TRBJ2-5
len: 14
v_gene: TRBV19
CDR3aa: ASSKRAGVGVETQY

j_gene: TRBJ1-1
len: 14
v_gene: TRBV20-1
CDR3aa: SALRPQGALNTEAF

j_gene: TRBJ2-2
len: 14
v_gene: TRBV4-1
CDR3aa: ASTPKRDPPVRELF

j_gene: TRBJ2-1
len: 13
v_gene: TRBV15
CDR3aa: ATSRGAGGYNEQF

j_gene: TRBJ1-1
len: 12
v_gene: TRBV24-1
CDR3aa: ATSVAGGGTEAF

j_gene: TRBJ2-1
len: 13
v_gene: TRBV19
CDR3aa: ASSRNRRGMHEQF